These 26 T cell receptor beta chains share one sample of origin, sequenced in a study of blood T cell repertoires in COVID-19. Assay: immunoSEQ multiplex PCR; the TCRdb copy retains only in-frame clones and omits some. The sample carries 290,000 or so clones, 65% to 90% recorded once. The material sequenced was peripheral blood. Receptors were obtained from a man aged 45 to 65 with active or convalescent COVID-19.

Turning to this clone: The sample carries other DNA sequences with the same CDR3. The chain employs TRBV11-2 and TRBJ2-3; no definite D call. In germline, CDR1 is SGHAT, CDR2 FQNNGV. The CDR3 is 16 residues long. Trimming cost V 7 bases and J 0 bases, with 17 bases left between them. The chain's CDR3 is CASILNAGTSTDTQYF. CDR3 DNA: TGTGCCAGCATCCTAAACGCAGGCACCAGCACAGATACGCAGTATTTT.

V and J are TRBV9 and TRBJ2-1; 7 nucleotides line up with TRBD2. CDR1 SGDLS and CDR2 YYNGEE come from the germline V gene. V was pared by 7 bases and J by 2 bases, with 9 bases of the junction left unmatched. The CDR3 extends over 15 amino acids. The CDR3 sequence: CASGPRAGAYNEQFF. Written as DNA, the CDR3 is TGTGCCAGCGGCCCTAGGGCGGGGGCCTACAATGAGCAGTTCTTC.

This CDR3 reads CASNIGDNEQFF. CDR3 nucleotides: TGTGCCAGTAACATAGGAGACAATGAGCAGTTCTTC. The V call is TRBV19, the J call TRBJ2-1; no clear D. V was shortened by 7 bases and J by 5 bases, with 9 bases between the two germline ends. The CDR3 runs 12 residues. Germline loops: CDR1 LNHDA, CDR2 SQIVND (reference sequence).

The chain combines TRBV30 with TRBJ2-3; 7 bases line up with TRBD1. Per germline, CDR1 GTSNPN and CDR2 SVGIG (reference sequence). CDR3 length: 15 amino acids. V lost 0 bases and J lost 5; bases outside the gene matches: 8. CDR3 in DNA: TGTGCCTGGAGTGTCAGAGGGGGCTGGGTAGATACGCAGTATTTT. The encoded protein is CAWSVRGGWVDTQYF.

This clone occurred once. The gene calls are TRBV27 and TRBJ2-2; 8 nucleotides match TRBD2. Germline CDR1 and CDR2: MNHEY and SMNVEV (reference sequence). The CDR3 contains 15 residues. V dropped 3 bases and J dropped 5; count of bases not matched to a gene: 5. CDR3 DNA sequence: TGTGCCAGCAGTTTCCGGGAGGGCCGGACCGGGGAGCTGTTTTTT. Translated, it gives CASSFREGRTGELFF.

This rearrangement joins TRBV4-3 to TRBJ1-2; 7 bases line up with TRBD1. Germline V gene sequence: CDR1 LGHNA, CDR2 YSLEER. The V segment lost 3 bases and the J segment 4 bases; nucleotides outside the gene matches: 5. The CDR3 is 14 amino acids. The CDR3 loop is CASSQETGPYGYTF. For the CDR3, the DNA is TGCGCCAGCAGCCAGGAGACAGGGCCCTATGGCTACACCTTC.

The J gene is TRBJ2-2, the V gene TRBV7-2; the D gene is possibly TRBD2 (5 bases). This CDR3 spans 13 amino acids. Trimming cost V 5 bases and J 4 bases, with 8 bases left between them. Per germline, CDR1 SGHTA and CDR2 FQGNSA. CDR3 nucleotide sequence: TGTGCCAGCAGCCCCGGAGGCACCGGGGAGCTGTTTTTT. Protein: CASSPGGTGELFF.

J is TRBJ1-2 and V is TRBV6-2 or TRBV6-3, with 7 bases fitting TRBD1. This CDR3 has 12 amino acids. Trimming cost V 6 bases and J 4 bases; bases outside gene matches: 2. The germline V gene encodes CDR1 MNHEY and CDR2 SVGEGT. CDR3 protein: CASSRQGYGYTF. The CDR3 coding sequence is TGTGCCAGCAGCCGACAGGGCTATGGCTACACCTTC.

The rearrangement links TRBV28 to TRBJ1-6; D is undetermined. Looked up from germline, CDR1 is MDHEN and CDR2 is SYDVKM. The CDR3 is made up of 13 amino acids. The V and J ends lost 5 bases and 5 bases respectively, with 7 bases between them. The CDR3 DNA sequence: TGTGCCAGCAGTGGCCCAAATAATTCACCCCTCCACTTT. The encoded protein is CASSGPNNSPLHF. The whole variable domain, filled in from reference TRBV28 and TRBJ1-6, reads DVKVTQSSRYLVKRTGEKVFLECVQDMDHENMFWYRQDPGLGLRLIYFSYDVKMKEKGDIPEGYSVSREKKERFSLILESASTNQTSMYLCASSGPNNSPLHFGNGTRLTVT.

The chain links TRBV19 to TRBJ1-4; D ambiguous. CDR1 LNHDA and CDR2 SQIVND come from the germline V gene (reference sequence). This CDR3 spans 12 amino acids. Trimming removed 3 bases at V and 7 bases at J, with 6 bases between. The CDR3 loop reads CASSIEVEKLFF. The DNA of the CDR3 is TGTGCCAGTAGTATCGAGGTTGAAAAACTGTTTTTT.

The J gene is TRBJ2-7, the V gene TRBV7-6; a weak D match, TRBD2 (6 bases). Germline-derived CDR1 and CDR2 are SGHVS and FNYEAQ. This CDR3 spans 14 amino acids. V was pared by 2 bases and J by 4 bases, with 12 bases between. The CDR3 DNA follows: TGTGCCAGCAGCTTACGGGAGTCGGGTTACGAGCAGTACTTC. It yields the protein CASSLRESGYEQYF.

The count of this clone is one. This chain connects TRBV7-3 to TRBJ2-3, with 7 bases aligning to TRBD2. The germline V gene encodes CDR1 SGHTA and CDR2 FQGTGA. This CDR3 has 14 amino acids. J was trimmed by 6 bases and V by 5 bases; bases with no gene match: 8. The CDR3: CASSQRGPGDTQYF. CDR3 nucleotide sequence: TGTGCCAGCAGCCAGCGGGGTCCGGGCGATACGCAGTATTTT.

The rearrangement uses TRBV12-5 and TRBJ1-2; D gene uncertain. Germline lookup yields CDR1 LGHNT and CDR2 FRNRAP. V was trimmed by 5 bases and J by 10 bases, leaving 17 bases between them. The CDR3 extends over 13 amino acids. CDR3 nucleotides: TGTGCTAGTGGTAGGACGAGCGGTACTGACTACACCTTC. Translating gives CASGRTSGTDYTF.

The rearrangement joins TRBV15 to TRBJ1-2; 7 nucleotides line up with TRBD1. The CDR3 is 19 amino acids. Trimming at V came to 1 base and at J to 1 base, leaving 15 bases not matched to a gene. CDR1 is LNHNV, CDR2 YYDKDF, per germline (reference sequence). CDR3 nucleotide sequence: TGTGCCACCAGCAGAGGGGCCCTTGAGGGGGCCCTCCTTAACTATGGCTACACCTTC. It specifies CATSRGALEGALLNYGYTF.

The chain recombines TRBV2 with TRBJ1-4, with D uncertain. CDR3 size: 14 residues. Germline V gene data show CDR1 as SNHLY and CDR2 as FYNNEI. V was cut by 8 bases and J by 4 bases, with 14 bases left in between. CDR3 sequence: CASRNPGFNEKLFF. For the CDR3, the DNA is TGTGCCAGCCGGAATCCGGGATTTAATGAAAAACTGTTTTTT. Using reference TRBV2 and TRBJ1-4 for the parts outside the CDR3, the full variable domain is EPEVTQTPSHQVTQMGQEVILRCVPISNHLYFYWYRQILGQKVEFLVSFYNNEISEKSEIFDDQFSVERPDGSNFTLKIRSTKLEDSAMYFCASRNPGFNEKLFFGSGTQLSVL.

V is TRBV10-3 and J is TRBJ1-5; 7 bases map to TRBD1. Trimming took 5 bases from V and 7 from J; bases not matched to a gene: 5. The CDR3 is 13 amino acids. Germline V gives CDR1 ENHRY, CDR2 SYGVKD. CDR3 in DNA: TGTGCCATCAGTCGGGACAGAAGCCAGCCCCAGCATTTT. Translation gives CAISRDRSQPQHF.

The sample holds one count of this clone. The chain recombines TRBV29-1 with TRBJ1-1, with 7 bases lining up with TRBD1. The CDR3 is 12 residues long. Trimming took 8 bases from V and 3 from J; bases not matched to a gene: 6. Germline assignment: CDR1 SQVTM and CDR2 ANQGSEA. The CDR3 sequence is CSLRDSHTEAFF. The CDR3 region has the DNA TGCAGCCTTCGGGACAGCCACACTGAAGCTTTCTTT.

CDR3 region: CASGLAPGLAGGYEQYF. In nucleotides, the CDR3 is TGTGCTAGTGGTTTGGCCCCGGGACTAGCGGGCGGCTACGAGCAGTACTTC. The V call is TRBV12-5, the J call TRBJ2-7; 12 bases agree with TRBD2. The V and J ends lost 1 base and 3 bases, in that order; junction bases with no gene match: 7. The germline CDR1 and CDR2 sequences are LGHNT and FRNRAP. This CDR3 has 17 amino acids.

This chain joins TRBV30 and TRBJ1-2; D might be TRBD1 (5 bases). The V and J ends lost 2 bases and 6 bases respectively, with 10 bases between them. Looked up from germline, CDR1 is GTSNPN and CDR2 is SVGIG (reference sequence). CDR3 length: 12 residues. CDR3 coding DNA: TGTGCCTGGAGTATGACAGTCAATGGCTACACCTTC. It translates to CAWSMTVNGYTF.

This clone has a handful of counts. The chain combines TRBV15 with TRBJ1-5, with a weak D call TRBD1 (6 bases). The germline V gene has CDR1 LNHNV and CDR2 YYDKDF (reference sequence). V dropped 3 bases and J dropped 4 bases, with 10 bases sitting between them. CDR3 length: 14 amino acids. For the CDR3, the DNA is TGTGCCACCAGCAGGGACAGTGGGAATCAGCCCCAGCATTTT. As protein: CATSRDSGNQPQHF. Filled out from reference TRBV15 and TRBJ1-5, the complete variable domain reads DAMVIQNPRYQVTQFGKPVTLSCSQTLNHNVMYWYQQKSSQAPKLLFHYYDKDFNNEADTPDNFQSRRPNTSFCFLDIRSPGLGDTAMYLCATSRDSGNQPQHFGDGTRLSIL.

The table lists this clone with a count of one. The V call is TRBV3-1 (or the pseudogene TRBV3-2), the J call TRBJ1-5; D is unclear. From germline, CDR1 is LGHDT and CDR2 YNNKEL (reference sequence). The CDR3 runs to 14 residues. V was pared by 4 bases and J by 7 bases, with 14 bases between. The CDR3 DNA reads TGTGCCAGCAGCCCTCTTAATACGGGGCAGCCCCAGCATTTT. Amino acids: CASSPLNTGQPQHF.

The rearrangement links TRBV10-3 to TRBJ2-6; D ambiguous. Trimming shortened V by 3 bases and J by 0 bases, and 9 bases separated the two germline ends. There are 16 residues in the CDR3. Germline assignment: CDR1 ENHRY and CDR2 SYGVKD. The CDR3 sequence is CAISESGLSGANVLTF. DNA of the CDR3: TGTGCCATCAGTGAAAGTGGCCTCTCTGGGGCCAACGTCCTGACTTTC.

V is TRBV7-9 and J is TRBJ2-1; no definite D call. Trimming shortened V by 4 bases and J by 3 bases, and 13 bases separated the two germline ends. The CDR3 is made up of 15 amino acids. Per the germline V gene, CDR1 is SEHNR and CDR2 is FQNEAQ (reference sequence). The CDR3 is CASSSARGSYNEQFF. The CDR3 coding sequence is TGTGCCAGCAGCTCTGCTCGAGGCAGCTACAATGAGCAGTTCTTC. Drawing the rest from reference TRBV7-9 and TRBJ2-1, the complete variable domain is DTGVSQNPRHKITKRGQNVTFRCDPISEHNRLYWYRQTLGQGPEFLTYFQNEAQLEKSRLLSDRFSAERPKGSFSTLEIQRTEQGDSAMYLCASSSARGSYNEQFFGPGTRLTVL.

The CDR3 region is CASSPGTEAFF. DNA of the CDR3: TGTGCCAGCAGTCCGGGAACTGAAGCTTTCTTT. The chain combines TRBV12-3 or TRBV12-4 with TRBJ1-1; no clear D gene. This CDR3 is built from 11 residues. Trimming cost V 5 bases and J 5 bases, with 6 bases left between them.

The V and J genes are TRBV5-1 and TRBJ2-1; D is unresolved. Trimming took 3 bases from V and 8 from J, leaving 12 bases between them. CDR1 and CDR2 from the germline V gene are SGHRS and YFSETQ. This CDR3 comprises 13 residues. The CDR3 loop is CASSSDGRYEQFF. CDR3 nucleotide sequence: TGCGCCAGCAGCTCCGATGGGCGTTATGAGCAGTTCTTC. Full variable domain (rest looked up from reference TRBV5-1 and TRBJ2-1): KAGVTQTPRYLIKTRGQQVTLSCSPISGHRSVSWYQQTPGQGLQFLFEYFSETQRNKGNFPGRFSGRQFSNSRSEMNVSTLELGDSALYLCASSSDGRYEQFFGPGTRLTVL.

The chain combines TRBV27 with TRBJ2-4; D is perhaps TRBD2 (5 bases). The V gene's germline CDR1 is MNHEY and CDR2 SMNVEV (reference sequence). There are 15 residues in the CDR3. Trimming shortened V by 4 bases and J by 0 bases, and 10 bases separated the two germline ends. CDR3 sequence: CASSSDGLAKNIQYF. The CDR3 DNA follows: TGTGCCAGCAGTTCAGACGGACTAGCCAAAAACATTCAGTACTTC.